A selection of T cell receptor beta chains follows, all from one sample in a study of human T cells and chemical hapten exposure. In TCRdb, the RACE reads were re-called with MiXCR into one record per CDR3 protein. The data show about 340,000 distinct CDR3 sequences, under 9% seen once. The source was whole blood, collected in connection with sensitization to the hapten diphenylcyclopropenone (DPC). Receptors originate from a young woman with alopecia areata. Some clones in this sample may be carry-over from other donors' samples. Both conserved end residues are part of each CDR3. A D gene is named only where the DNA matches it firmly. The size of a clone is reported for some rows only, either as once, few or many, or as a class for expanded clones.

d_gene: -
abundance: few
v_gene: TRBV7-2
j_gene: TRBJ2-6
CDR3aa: CASSLVHQSGANVLTF
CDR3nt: TGTGCCAGCAGCTTAGTCCACCAGTCTGGGGCCAACGTCCTGACTTTC

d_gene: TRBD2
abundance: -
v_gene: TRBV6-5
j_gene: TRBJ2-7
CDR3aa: CASSSTPGTRNYEQYF
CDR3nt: TGTGCCAGCAGTTCCACCCCCGGGACTAGGAACTACGAGCAGTACTTC

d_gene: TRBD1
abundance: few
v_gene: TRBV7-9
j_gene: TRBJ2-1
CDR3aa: CASSSGTGTISYNEQFF
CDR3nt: TGTGCCAGCAGTTCCGGGACAGGGACCATCTCCTACAATGAGCAGTTCTTC

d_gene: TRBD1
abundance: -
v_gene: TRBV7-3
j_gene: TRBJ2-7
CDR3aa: CASSLDTGGGEQYF
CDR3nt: TGTGCCAGCAGCTTGGACACAGGGGGCGGCGAGCAGTACTTC

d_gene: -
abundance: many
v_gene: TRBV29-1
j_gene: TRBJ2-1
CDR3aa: CSVEQYNEQFF
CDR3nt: TGCAGCGTTGAGCAGTACAATGAGCAGTTCTTC

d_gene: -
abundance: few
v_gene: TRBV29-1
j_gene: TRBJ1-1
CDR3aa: CSVAEATEAFF
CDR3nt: TGCAGCGTTGCTGAAGCGACTGAAGCTTTCTTT

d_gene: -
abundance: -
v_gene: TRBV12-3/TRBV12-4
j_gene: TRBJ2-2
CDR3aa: CASSLDFTGELFF
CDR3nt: TGTGCCAGCAGTTTGGACTTTACCGGGGAGCTGTTTTTT

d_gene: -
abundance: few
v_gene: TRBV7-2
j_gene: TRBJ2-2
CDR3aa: CASSPRPLGIANTGELFF
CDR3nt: TGTGCCAGCAGCCCCAGACCCCTAGGGATCGCGAACACCGGGGAGCTGTTTTTT

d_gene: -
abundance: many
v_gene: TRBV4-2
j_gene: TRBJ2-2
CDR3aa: CASSPTSSTGELFF
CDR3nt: TGTGCCAGCAGCCCGACTAGTTCCACCGGGGAGCTGTTTTTT

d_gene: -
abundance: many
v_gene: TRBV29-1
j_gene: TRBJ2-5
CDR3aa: CSVEGLYNQETQYF
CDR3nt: TGCAGCGTTGAAGGGTTATACAACCAAGAGACCCAGTACTTC

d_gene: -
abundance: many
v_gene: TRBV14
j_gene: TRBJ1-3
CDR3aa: CASSQQHTIYF
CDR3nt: TGTGCCAGCAGCCAACAGCACACCATATATTTT

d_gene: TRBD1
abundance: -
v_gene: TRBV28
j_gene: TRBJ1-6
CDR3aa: CASSLYGDRALHF
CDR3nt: TGTGCCAGCAGTTTATACGGGGACAGGGCCCTCCACTTT

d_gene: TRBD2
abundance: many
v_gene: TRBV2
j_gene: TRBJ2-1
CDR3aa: CASSGGTSGGMDEQFF
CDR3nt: TGTGCCAGCAGTGGCGGGACTAGCGGGGGGATGGATGAGCAGTTCTTC

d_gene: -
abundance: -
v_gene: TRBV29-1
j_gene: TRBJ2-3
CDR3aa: CSVLRDPREDTQYF
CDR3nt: TGCAGCGTTCTCCGGGACCCTCGGGAAGATACGCAGTATTTT

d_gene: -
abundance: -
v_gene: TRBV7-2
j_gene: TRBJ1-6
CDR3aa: CASSFYIASGSPLHF
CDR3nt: TGTGCCAGCAGCTTCTACATAGCGTCAGGGTCACCCCTCCACTTT

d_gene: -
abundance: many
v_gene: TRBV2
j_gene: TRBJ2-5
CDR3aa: CASSGGGQETQYF
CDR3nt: TGTGCCAGCAGCGGGGGTGGGCAAGAGACCCAGTACTTC

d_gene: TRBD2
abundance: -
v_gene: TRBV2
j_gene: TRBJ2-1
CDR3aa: CATVFSGGTYNEQFF
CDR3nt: TGTGCCACAGTATTCTCGGGGGGGACCTACAATGAGCAGTTCTTC

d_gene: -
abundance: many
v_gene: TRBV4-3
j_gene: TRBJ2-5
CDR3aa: CASSQAILSSEKTQYF
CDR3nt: TGCGCCAGCAGCCAAGCTATCCTTTCTTCCGAGAAGACCCAGTACTTC

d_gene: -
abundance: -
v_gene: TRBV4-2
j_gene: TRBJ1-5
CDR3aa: CASSQEGQSSNQPQHF
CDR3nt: TGTGCCAGCAGCCAAGAAGGACAGTCAAGCAATCAGCCCCAGCATTTT

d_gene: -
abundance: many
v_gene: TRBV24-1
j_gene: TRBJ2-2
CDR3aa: CATKEAGELFF
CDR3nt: TGTGCCACCAAGGAGGCCGGGGAGCTGTTTTTT

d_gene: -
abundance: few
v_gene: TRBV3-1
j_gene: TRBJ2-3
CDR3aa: CASSQETPTDTQYF
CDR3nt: TGTGCCAGCAGCCAAGAGACACCAACAGATACGCAGTATTTT

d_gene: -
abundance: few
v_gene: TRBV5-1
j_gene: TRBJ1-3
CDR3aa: CASSTGLLVSGNTIYF
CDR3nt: TGCGCCAGCAGCACCGGACTACTTGTCTCTGGAAACACCATATATTTT

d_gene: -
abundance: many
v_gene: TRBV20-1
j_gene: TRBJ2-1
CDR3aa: CSFGDEYNEQFF
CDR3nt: TGCAGCTTTGGAGACGAGTACAATGAGCAGTTCTTC

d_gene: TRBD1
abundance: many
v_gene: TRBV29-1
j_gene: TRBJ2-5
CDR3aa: CSVVRQGAEETQYF
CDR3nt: TGCAGCGTTGTCCGACAGGGAGCAGAGGAGACCCAGTACTTC

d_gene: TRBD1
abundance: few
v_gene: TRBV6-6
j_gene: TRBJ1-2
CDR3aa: CASGTGSNYGYTF
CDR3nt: TGTGCCAGTGGGACAGGGTCCAACTATGGCTACACCTTC

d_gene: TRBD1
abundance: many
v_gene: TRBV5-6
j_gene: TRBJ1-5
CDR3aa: CASSLDRGGNQPQHF
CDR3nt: TGTGCCAGCAGCTTGGACAGGGGAGGCAATCAGCCCCAGCATTTT

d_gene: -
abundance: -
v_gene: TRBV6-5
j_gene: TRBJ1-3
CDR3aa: CASTLDTTGNTIYF
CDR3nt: TGTGCCAGCACCCTGGACACCACTGGAAACACCATATATTTT

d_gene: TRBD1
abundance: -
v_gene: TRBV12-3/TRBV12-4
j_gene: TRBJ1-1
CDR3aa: CASSLGAGGLSTEAFF
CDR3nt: TGTGCCAGCAGTTTAGGGGCAGGGGGCTTAAGTACTGAAGCTTTCTTT

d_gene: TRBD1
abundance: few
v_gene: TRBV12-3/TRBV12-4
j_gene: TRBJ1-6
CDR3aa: CASSAPGTGISPLHF
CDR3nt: TGTGCCAGCAGCGCCCCTGGGACAGGGATTTCACCCCTCCACTTT